These T cell receptor beta chains were read from a single sample in a study of control samples from healthy donors and cancer patients. The protocol was immunoSEQ multiplex PCR, while the TCRdb copy is restricted to in-frame clones and leaves out a portion. The sample contains about 160,000 clones, over 85% of which appear only once. Source material: blood. All receptors derive from a man younger than 35 in good health. CDR3s include the opening cysteine and the closing phenylalanine or tryptophan. The D gene is left open where the match is weak. Clone size appears in some rows only: once, few, many, or a class for an expanded clone.

cdr3_length: 14; j_call: TRBJ1-1; clone_size: -; v_call: TRBV30; d_call: -; cdr3_nt: TGTGCCTGGAGTTGGAGGGGTGGGCACACTGAAGCTTTCTTT; cdr3_aa: CAWSWRGGHTEAFF
cdr3_length: 12; j_call: TRBJ1-2; clone_size: -; v_call: TRBV10-3; d_call: -; cdr3_nt: TGTGCCATCAGTGGACAGAACTATGGCTACACCTTC; cdr3_aa: CAISGQNYGYTF
cdr3_length: 17; j_call: TRBJ1-5; clone_size: -; v_call: TRBV6-2/TRBV6-3; d_call: -; cdr3_nt: TGTGCCAGCAGTTACTCGGGGTCAGGGGCCCCAAATCAGCCCCAGCATTTT; cdr3_aa: CASSYSGSGAPNQPQHF
cdr3_length: 15; j_call: TRBJ2-2; clone_size: -; v_call: TRBV6-5; d_call: TRBD1; cdr3_nt: TGTGCCAGCAGTTATGTAACAGGGGACACCGGGGAGCTGTTTTTT; cdr3_aa: CASSYVTGDTGELFF
cdr3_length: 17; j_call: TRBJ2-3; clone_size: -; v_call: TRBV5-1; d_call: TRBD1; cdr3_nt: TGCGCCAGCAGCTTGGGGCCGGGACAGGGTCTATCAGATACGCAGTATTTT; cdr3_aa: CASSLGPGQGLSDTQYF
cdr3_length: 15; j_call: TRBJ2-3; clone_size: -; v_call: TRBV15; d_call: -; cdr3_nt: TGTGCCACCAGCATTAACGGGCCGTTGGGAGATACGCAGTATTTT; cdr3_aa: CATSINGPLGDTQYF
cdr3_length: 14; j_call: TRBJ1-2; clone_size: -; v_call: TRBV6-5; d_call: -; cdr3_nt: TGTGCCAGCAGTCGGTACCAGGCTAACTATGGCTACACCTTC; cdr3_aa: CASSRYQANYGYTF
cdr3_length: 15; j_call: TRBJ1-1; clone_size: -; v_call: TRBV7-2; d_call: -; cdr3_nt: TGTGCCAGCAGCTTAGTCGCGGGGTTGAGGACTGAAGCTTTCTTT; cdr3_aa: CASSLVAGLRTEAFF
cdr3_length: 13; j_call: TRBJ1-1; clone_size: -; v_call: TRBV18; d_call: -; cdr3_nt: TGTGCCAGCTCCACCCGAGGGGACACTGAAGCTTTCTTT; cdr3_aa: CASSTRGDTEAFF
cdr3_length: 15; j_call: TRBJ2-5; clone_size: -; v_call: TRBV7-7; d_call: -; cdr3_nt: TGTGCTAGCAGCTTAACACTAGAAACCGGGGAGACCCAGTACTTC; cdr3_aa: CASSLTLETGETQYF
cdr3_length: 14; j_call: TRBJ1-4; clone_size: -; v_call: TRBV15; d_call: -; cdr3_nt: TGTGCCACCAGCAGCGACAGCCTTAATGAAAAACTGTTTTTT; cdr3_aa: CATSSDSLNEKLFF
cdr3_length: 12; j_call: TRBJ1-2; clone_size: -; v_call: TRBV29-1; d_call: -; cdr3_nt: TGCAGCGCTACCTCGGGGGCCTATGGCTACACCTTC; cdr3_aa: CSATSGAYGYTF
cdr3_length: 15; j_call: TRBJ1-5; clone_size: -; v_call: TRBV4-1; d_call: TRBD1; cdr3_nt: TGCGCCAGCAGCCAAGAACAGGGGCGATATCAGCCCCAGCATTTT; cdr3_aa: CASSQEQGRYQPQHF
cdr3_length: 14; j_call: TRBJ2-7; clone_size: once; v_call: TRBV9; d_call: -; cdr3_nt: TGTGCCAGCAGCCCCAGCCGCGGCCCCTACGAGCAGTACTTC; cdr3_aa: CASSPSRGPYEQYF
cdr3_length: 14; j_call: TRBJ1-1; clone_size: -; v_call: TRBV5-6; d_call: -; cdr3_nt: TGTGCCAGCAGCTTACCTTTTGTCGGCACTGAAGCTTTCTTT; cdr3_aa: CASSLPFVGTEAFF
cdr3_length: 11; j_call: TRBJ2-5; clone_size: once; v_call: TRBV6-5; d_call: -; cdr3_nt: TGTGCCAGCAGCGCACTTGAGACCCAGTACTTC; cdr3_aa: CASSALETQYF
cdr3_length: 14; j_call: TRBJ2-3; clone_size: once; v_call: TRBV3-1/TRBV3-2; d_call: TRBD1; cdr3_nt: TGTGCCAGCAGCCTGGGACAGGGGAGAGATACGCAGTATTTT; cdr3_aa: CASSLGQGRDTQYF
cdr3_length: 15; j_call: TRBJ2-7; clone_size: -; v_call: TRBV18; d_call: TRBD1; cdr3_nt: TGTGCCAGCTCACCAACGACAGGGTTAGCCTACGAGCAGTACTTC; cdr3_aa: CASSPTTGLAYEQYF
cdr3_length: 15; j_call: TRBJ1-2; clone_size: -; v_call: TRBV19; d_call: -; cdr3_nt: TGTGCCAGTAGTATAGAATCAGATTGGAATCCTGGCTACACCTTC; cdr3_aa: CASSIESDWNPGYTF
cdr3_length: 13; j_call: TRBJ1-5; clone_size: once; v_call: TRBV19; d_call: -; cdr3_nt: TGTGCCAGTAGTCATATCGGTGGTCAGCCCCAGCATTTT; cdr3_aa: CASSHIGGQPQHF
cdr3_length: 16; j_call: TRBJ2-1; clone_size: -; v_call: TRBV6-5; d_call: -; cdr3_nt: TGTGCCAGCAGTTACAGTACTGTACCAACGCGATATGAGCAGTTCTTC; cdr3_aa: CASSYSTVPTRYEQFF
cdr3_length: 14; j_call: TRBJ2-1; clone_size: -; v_call: TRBV20-1; d_call: TRBD2; cdr3_nt: TGCAGTGCTAGTCCGGGGGGCTCCTACAATGAGCAGTTCTTC; cdr3_aa: CSASPGGSYNEQFF
cdr3_length: 15; j_call: TRBJ1-3; clone_size: -; v_call: TRBV5-5; d_call: -; cdr3_nt: TGTGCCAGCAGCTCCACCCCTTCGGCCCGAAACACCATATATTTT; cdr3_aa: CASSSTPSARNTIYF
cdr3_length: 15; j_call: TRBJ1-1; clone_size: -; v_call: TRBV15; d_call: TRBD1; cdr3_nt: TGTGCCACCAGCAGAGACCAGACAGGGTCGACTGAAGCTTTCTTT; cdr3_aa: CATSRDQTGSTEAFF
cdr3_length: 13; j_call: TRBJ1-1; clone_size: -; v_call: TRBV28; d_call: TRBD1; cdr3_nt: TGTGCCAGCAGTTTGCCCCTAGATCGACAGGGTCGCTTT; cdr3_aa: CASSLPLDRQGRF
cdr3_length: 16; j_call: TRBJ1-5; clone_size: -; v_call: TRBV6-6; d_call: -; cdr3_nt: TGTGCCAGCAGTTACTCAAGGGTAGCTAGCAATCAGCCCCAGCATTTT; cdr3_aa: CASSYSRVASNQPQHF
cdr3_length: 13; j_call: TRBJ1-1; clone_size: -; v_call: TRBV5-1; d_call: -; cdr3_nt: TGCGCCAGCAGCTTGGGGGGGAACACTGAAGCTTTCTTT; cdr3_aa: CASSLGGNTEAFF
cdr3_length: 15; j_call: TRBJ2-5; clone_size: -; v_call: TRBV6-2/TRBV6-3; d_call: TRBD2; cdr3_nt: TGTGCCAGCAGTTACTCGGAGACTAGCGGAGAGACCCAGTACTTC; cdr3_aa: CASSYSETSGETQYF
cdr3_length: 17; j_call: TRBJ2-6; clone_size: -; v_call: TRBV11-2; d_call: TRBD1; cdr3_nt: TGTGCCAGCAGCCTCCCGATCAGGGGGTCTGGGGCCAACGTCCTGACTTTC; cdr3_aa: CASSLPIRGSGANVLTF
cdr3_length: 13; j_call: TRBJ1-4; clone_size: -; v_call: TRBV6-1; d_call: -; cdr3_nt: TGTGCCAGCAGTGAGTGGGGGAATGAAAAACTGTTTTTT; cdr3_aa: CASSEWGNEKLFF
cdr3_length: 14; j_call: TRBJ1-3; clone_size: -; v_call: TRBV6-5; d_call: -; cdr3_nt: TGTGCCAGCAGTCAAACAGGGCCCGGAAACACCATATATTTT; cdr3_aa: CASSQTGPGNTIYF
cdr3_length: 16; j_call: TRBJ1-5; clone_size: -; v_call: TRBV15; d_call: TRBD1; cdr3_nt: TGTGCCACCAGCAGAGATATGGACAGGGGATTGCAGCCCCAGCATTTT; cdr3_aa: CATSRDMDRGLQPQHF
cdr3_length: 14; j_call: TRBJ2-1; clone_size: once; v_call: TRBV13; d_call: TRBD1; cdr3_nt: TGTGCCAGCAGCTTCGTGACAGGGAGCGATGAGCAGTTCTTC; cdr3_aa: CASSFVTGSDEQFF
cdr3_length: 13; j_call: TRBJ1-2; clone_size: -; v_call: TRBV25-1; d_call: -; cdr3_nt: TGTGCCAGCAGTGAATGGGGGGCGAGTGGCTACACCTTC; cdr3_aa: CASSEWGASGYTF
cdr3_length: 17; j_call: TRBJ2-2; clone_size: once; v_call: TRBV5-4; d_call: TRBD2; cdr3_nt: TGTGCCAGCAGCGCGGCAACTAGCGGGCTGAACACCGGGGAGCTGTTTTTT; cdr3_aa: CASSAATSGLNTGELFF
cdr3_length: 15; j_call: TRBJ1-1; clone_size: -; v_call: TRBV5-1; d_call: -; cdr3_nt: TGCGCCAGCAGCCCTGGTGGAGGGTTGGGGACTGAAGCTTTCTTT; cdr3_aa: CASSPGGGLGTEAFF
cdr3_length: 11; j_call: TRBJ2-1; clone_size: -; v_call: TRBV5-6; d_call: -; cdr3_nt: TGTGCCAGCAGCTTTTACAATGAGCAGTTCTTC; cdr3_aa: CASSFYNEQFF
cdr3_length: 13; j_call: TRBJ1-2; clone_size: -; v_call: TRBV11-2; d_call: -; cdr3_nt: TGTGCCAGCAGCCAGGTCGGGTTCTATGGCTACACCTTC; cdr3_aa: CASSQVGFYGYTF
cdr3_length: 12; j_call: TRBJ2-1; clone_size: -; v_call: TRBV19; d_call: -; cdr3_nt: TGTGCCAGTTCTTACGCAGTCAATGAGCAGTTCTTC; cdr3_aa: CASSYAVNEQFF
cdr3_length: 12; j_call: TRBJ1-1; clone_size: -; v_call: TRBV13; d_call: -; cdr3_nt: TGTGCCAGCACCGGGTTGGGCAGAAAAGCTTTCTTT; cdr3_aa: CASTGLGRKAFF